The T cell receptor beta chain under discussion was sequenced for a study of CD8+ T cells in alopecia areata. Investigators isolated RNA and reverse transcribed it into cDNA to act as the sequencing template. TCRdb's copy holds only in-frame clones and misses some; the assay was immunoSEQ multiplex PCR. The top ten hold 9.5% to 13% of the sample, which has some 180,000 clones, roughly half seen once. The treatment here: oral pan-JAK inhibitor, 5-10 mg twice daily. The clonotype was recovered from a human donor with alopecia areata. The sample consisted of CD8+ T cells sorted from blood, taken at roughly week 53, from a patient treated with tofacitinib.

CDR3 region: CASSTGGDTEAFF. DNA for the CDR3: TGTGCCAGCAGTACAGGGGGCGACACTGAAGCTTTCTTT. This chain links TRBV7-6 with TRBJ1-1; 9 nucleotides agree with TRBD1. J lost 3 bases, V lost 6 bases, and 2 bases had no gene match. The germline V gene encodes CDR1 SGHVS and CDR2 FNYEAQ. There are 13 residues in the CDR3.